This TCR beta chain was sequenced in a study of shared clonotypes between healthy human individuals. Profiling relied on immunoSEQ multiplex PCR, and the TCRdb table lists in-frame clones only, not all of them. This table holds about 1.1 million clones, around 77% found once. J was trimmed by 5 bases and V by 5 bases; bases with no gene match: 17. Germline lookup yields CDR1 SGHAT and CDR2 FQDESV (reference sequence). This CDR3 has 18 residues. V usage is TRBV11-1 and J usage is TRBJ2-7, with 11 bases aligning to TRBD2. The source is a man between 18 and 29 years old in good health. Some clones in this sample may be carry-over from other donors' samples. The specimen sequenced was memory CD4+ T cells from PBMCs. Subset given: CD45RA-negative fraction. CDR3 DNA sequence: TGTGCCAGCAGCCTCTCCCTGGGACTAGCGGAGGGGGCCCACGAGCAGTACTTC. It is translated as CASSLSLGLAEGAHEQYF.